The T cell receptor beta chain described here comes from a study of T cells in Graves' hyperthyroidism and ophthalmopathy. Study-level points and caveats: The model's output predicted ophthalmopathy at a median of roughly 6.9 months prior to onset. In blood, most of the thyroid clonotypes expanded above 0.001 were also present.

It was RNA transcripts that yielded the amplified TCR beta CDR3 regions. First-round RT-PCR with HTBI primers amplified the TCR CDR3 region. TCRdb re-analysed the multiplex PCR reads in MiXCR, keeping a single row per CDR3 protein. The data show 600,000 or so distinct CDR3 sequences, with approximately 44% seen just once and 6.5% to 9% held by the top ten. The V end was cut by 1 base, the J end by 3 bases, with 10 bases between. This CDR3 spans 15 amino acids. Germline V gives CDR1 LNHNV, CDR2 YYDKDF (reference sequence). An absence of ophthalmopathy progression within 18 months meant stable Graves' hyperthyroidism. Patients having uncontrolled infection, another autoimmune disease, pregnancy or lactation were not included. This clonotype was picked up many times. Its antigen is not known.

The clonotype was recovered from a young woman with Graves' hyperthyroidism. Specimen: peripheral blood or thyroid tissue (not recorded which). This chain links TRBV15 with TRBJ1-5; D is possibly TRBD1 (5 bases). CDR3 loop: CATSRAGGLNQPQHF. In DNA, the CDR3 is TGTGCCACCAGCAGAGCGGGGGGTCTCAATCAGCCCCAGCATTTT. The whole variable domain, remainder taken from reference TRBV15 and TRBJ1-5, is DAMVIQNPRYQVTQFGKPVTLSCSQTLNHNVMYWYQQKSSQAPKLLFHYYDKDFNNEADTPDNFQSRRPNTSFCFLDIRSPGLGDTAMYLCATSRAGGLNQPQHFGDGTRLSIL.